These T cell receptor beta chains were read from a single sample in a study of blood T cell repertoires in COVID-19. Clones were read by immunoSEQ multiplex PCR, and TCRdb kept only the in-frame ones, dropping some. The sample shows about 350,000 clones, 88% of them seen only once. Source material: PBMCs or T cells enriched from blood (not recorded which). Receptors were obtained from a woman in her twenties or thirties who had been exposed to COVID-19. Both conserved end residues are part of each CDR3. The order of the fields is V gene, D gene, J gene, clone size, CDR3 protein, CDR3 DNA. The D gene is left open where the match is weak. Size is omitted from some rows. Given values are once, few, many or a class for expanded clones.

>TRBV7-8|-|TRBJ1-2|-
CASSLAGAGVWSYGYTF
TGTGCCAGCAGCTTAGCGGGGGCCGGGGTATGGTCCTATGGCTACACCTTC
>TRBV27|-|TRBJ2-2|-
CASSFNFGGGTGELFF
TGTGCCAGCAGTTTCAATTTTGGGGGAGGCACCGGGGAGCTGTTTTTT
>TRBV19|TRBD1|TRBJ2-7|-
CASSSTGVNYEQYF
TGTGCCAGTAGCTCGACAGGGGTGAACTACGAGCAGTACTTC
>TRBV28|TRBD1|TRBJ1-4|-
CASSRTGSREKLFF
TGTGCCAGCAGTCGGACAGGGTCTAGGGAAAAACTGTTTTTT
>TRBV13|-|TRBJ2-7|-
CASSLVGVIYEQYF
TGTGCCAGCAGCTTAGTCGGAGTTATCTACGAGCAGTACTTC
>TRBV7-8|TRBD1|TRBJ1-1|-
CASSLATTGGRAAFF
TGTGCCAGCAGCTTAGCGACGACAGGGGGTCGGGCAGCTTTCTTT
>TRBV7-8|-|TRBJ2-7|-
CASSSAGGALYEQYF
TGTGCCAGCAGCTCGGCAGGAGGAGCCCTCTACGAGCAGTACTTC
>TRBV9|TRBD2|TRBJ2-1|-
CASSVDGGSPYNEQFF
TGTGCCAGCAGCGTAGACGGCGGGAGCCCCTACAATGAGCAGTTCTTC
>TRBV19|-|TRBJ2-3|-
CASSSLAKGADTQYF
TGTGCCAGTAGCTCACTAGCGAAGGGGGCAGATACGCAGTATTTT
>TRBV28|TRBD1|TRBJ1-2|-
CASSPTGNYGYTF
TGTGCCAGCAGTCCGACAGGGAACTATGGCTACACCTTC
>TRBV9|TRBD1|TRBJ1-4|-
CASSAGTGAEKLFF
TGTGCCAGCAGCGCCGGGACAGGGGCTGAAAAACTGTTTTTT
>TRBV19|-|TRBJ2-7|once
CASSIYLAYEQYF
TGTGCCAGTAGTATTTATCTTGCCTACGAGCAGTACTTC
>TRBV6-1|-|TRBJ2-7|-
CASSVKPGGSSYEQYF
TGTGCCAGCAGTGTAAAGCCAGGGGGGAGCTCCTACGAGCAGTACTTC
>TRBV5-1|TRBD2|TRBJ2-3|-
CASSLGLAGGADTQYF
TGCGCCAGCAGCTTGGGTTTAGCGGGAGGAGCAGATACGCAATATTTT
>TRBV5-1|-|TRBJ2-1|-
CASSFGTLNEQFF
TGCGCCAGCAGCTTCGGGACTCTCAATGAGCAGTTCTTC
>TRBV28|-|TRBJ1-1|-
CASSLHTLNTEAFF
TGTGCCAGCAGTTTACACACCTTGAACACTGAAGCTTTCTTT
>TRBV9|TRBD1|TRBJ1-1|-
CASSVESGQGATEAFF
TGTGCCAGCAGCGTAGAGTCGGGACAGGGGGCCACTGAAGCTTTCTTT
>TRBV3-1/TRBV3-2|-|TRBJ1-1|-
CASSQDQRGTRSTEAFF
TGTGCCAGCAGCCAAGATCAGCGGGGTACCCGGAGCACTGAAGCTTTCTTT